The 2 T cell receptor beta chains presented below share a single source sample, sequenced in a study of OX40 agonist ivuxolimab in advanced cancers. Assay used: immunoSEQ multiplex PCR; TCRdb lists only in-frame clones, some missing. The table has some 50,000 clones, 80% to 90% seen once. The sample consisted of CD4+ or CD8+ T cells sorted from blood, taken in a trial of the OX40 agonist ivuxolimab. Receptors were obtained from an adult with an advanced solid tumor such as melanoma, head and neck, liver or kidney cancer.

The rearrangement links TRBV6-5 to TRBJ1-6; 7 bases fit TRBD1. The CDR3 totals 15 residues. The J segment lost 6 bases and the V segment lost 2 bases, leaving 4 bases of the junction unmatched. CDR1 and CDR2 from the germline V gene are MNHEY and SVGAGI. In nucleotides, the CDR3 is TGTGCCAGCAGTTACACGACAGGGTCTAATTCACCCCTCCACTTT. It translates to CASSYTTGSNSPLHF.

The chain carries TRBV5-1 and TRBJ2-7, with 7 bases matching TRBD2. Germline V CDR1 and CDR2: SGHRS, YFSETQ. V shed 4 bases, J shed 2 bases, and the junction held 3 bases outside the gene matches. This CDR3 is built from 13 residues. DNA of the CDR3: TGCGCCAGCAGCCCCGGGACTACCTACGAGCAGTACTTC. This gives the protein CASSPGTTYEQYF.